A single sample is the source of the 8 T cell receptor beta chains below, sequenced in a study of OX40 agonist ivuxolimab in advanced cancers. The data were produced by immunoSEQ multiplex PCR, yet TCRdb's version contains in-frame clones alone and is incomplete. The sample shows tens of thousands of clones, around 80% of them seen only once. The sample consisted of CD4+ or CD8+ T cells sorted from blood, taken in a trial of the OX40 agonist ivuxolimab. Every receptor here comes from an adult with an advanced solid tumor such as melanoma, head and neck, liver or kidney cancer.

The chain recombines TRBV5-4 with TRBJ1-1, with D hard to call. Deletions cut 4 bases from V and 0 bases from J, with 10 bases between. Germline loops: CDR1 SGHNT, CDR2 YYREEE (reference sequence). The CDR3 covers 14 residues. CDR3 in DNA: TGTGCCAGCAGCCCACAGAAGTTGAACACTGAAGCTTTCTTT. Translated: CASSPQKLNTEAFF.

This clone was picked up a small number of times. The chain uses TRBV2 and TRBJ1-5; possibly TRBD1 for D (6 bases). Trimming removed 6 bases at V and 4 bases at J, with 16 bases between. Germline-derived CDR1 and CDR2 are SNHLY and FYNNEI. There are 15 residues in the CDR3. CDR3 in amino acids: CASRGWGAPNQPQHF. The DNA for the CDR3 is TGTGCCAGCAGGGGTTGGGGGGCGCCGAATCAGCCCCAGCATTTT.

This clone was seen a few times. This sequence joins TRBV9 and TRBJ2-1; 11 positions match TRBD2. Germline loops: CDR1 SGDLS, CDR2 YYNGEE. The CDR3 consists of 16 residues. The junction had 13 bases not matched to a gene; V was cut back by 5 bases and J by 9 bases. Here the CDR3 DNA reads TGTGCCAGCAGTGGGCCAGGTAGCGGGAGGGCCCTTGAGCAGTTCTTC. It is translated as CASSGPGSGRALEQFF.

For the CDR3, the DNA is TGTGCCTGGAGTGTACCCTACAGGGGGGGCACTGAAGCTTTCTTT. Residues: CAWSVPYRGGTEAFF. V usage is TRBV30 and J usage is TRBJ1-1, with 8 bases identical to TRBD1. Trimming took 0 bases from V and 4 from J; bases not matched to a gene: 7. The CDR3 length is 15 residues. Germline V CDR1 and CDR2: GTSNPN, SVGIG (reference sequence).

The chain employs TRBV4-1 and TRBJ1-2; D gene ambiguous. The CDR3 has 14 residues. The germline V gene encodes CDR1 MGHRA and CDR2 YSYEKL. V shed 0 bases and J shed 10 bases, with 15 bases lying between them. CDR3 in amino acids: CASSQDGWQPAYTF. CDR3 in DNA: TGCGCCAGCAGCCAAGATGGGTGGCAGCCAGCCTACACCTTC.

This clone was seen just once. The gene calls are TRBV6-7 and TRBJ2-1; 11 bases are a match to TRBD2. TRBV6-7 is marked as an open reading frame, function uncertain. The CDR3 is 16 residues long. Germline trimming cut 5 bases from V and 5 bases from J; bases unmatched to any gene: 8. CDR3 bases: TGTGCCAGCAGTCACCCACTAGCGGGAGAACACAATGAGCAGTTCTTC. It translates to CASSHPLAGEHNEQFF.

V and J are TRBV7-2 and TRBJ2-7; TRBD2 matches at 7 bases. Germline loops: CDR1 SGHTA, CDR2 FQGNSA. With 3 bases clipped from V and 3 bases from J, the junction kept 8 bases outside the gene matches. The CDR3 contains 15 residues. For the CDR3, the DNA is TGTGCCAGCAGCTTGTCCGGACTAGAAGTCTACGAGCAGTACTTC. This sequence encodes CASSLSGLEVYEQYF. Looking up the rest from reference TRBV7-2 and TRBJ2-7 gives the full variable domain: GAGVSQSPSNKVTEKGKDVELRCDPISGHTALYWYRQSLGQGLEFLIYFQGNSAPDKSGLPSDRFSAERTGGSVSTLTIQRTQQEDSAVYLCASSLSGLEVYEQYFGPGTRLTVT.

This clone showed up just once. V is TRBV25-1 and J is TRBJ2-7, with a tentative D call TRBD1 (5 bases). The V end was cut by 9 bases, the J end by 4 bases, with 13 bases between. This CDR3 is 12 amino acids long. Germline-derived CDR1 and CDR2 are MGHDK and SYGVNS. The DNA of the CDR3 is TGTGCCAGTACAGGACGGTTATACGAGCAGTACTTC. Translation: CASTGRLYEQYF.